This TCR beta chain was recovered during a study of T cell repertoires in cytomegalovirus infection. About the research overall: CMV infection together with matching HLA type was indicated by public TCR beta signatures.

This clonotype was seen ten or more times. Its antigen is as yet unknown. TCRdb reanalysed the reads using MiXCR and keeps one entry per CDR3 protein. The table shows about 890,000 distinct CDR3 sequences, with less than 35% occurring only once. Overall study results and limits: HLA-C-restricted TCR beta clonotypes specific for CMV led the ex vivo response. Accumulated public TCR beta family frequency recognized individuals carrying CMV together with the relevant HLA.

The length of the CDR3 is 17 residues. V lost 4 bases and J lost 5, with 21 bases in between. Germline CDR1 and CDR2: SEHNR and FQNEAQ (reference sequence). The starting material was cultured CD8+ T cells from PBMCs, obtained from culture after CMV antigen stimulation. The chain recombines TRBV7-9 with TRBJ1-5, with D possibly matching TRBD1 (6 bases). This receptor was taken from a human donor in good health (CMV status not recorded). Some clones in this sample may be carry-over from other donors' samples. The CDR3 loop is CASSSNRGGLIDQPQHF. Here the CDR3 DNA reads TGTGCCAGCAGCTCCAACCGGGGGGGGCTTATTGATCAGCCCCAGCATTTT.